Included here is one TCR beta chain sequence, with context. The source of the sample is a study of OX40 agonist ivuxolimab in advanced cancers. Libraries were prepared by immunoSEQ multiplex PCR; TCRdb keeps only in-frame clonotypes and omits some of them. The repertoire holds around 10,000 clones, with 86% as singletons. This TCR was recovered from an adult with an advanced solid tumor such as melanoma, head and neck, liver or kidney cancer. The sample in question was CD4+ or CD8+ T cells sorted from blood, obtained in a trial of the OX40 agonist ivuxolimab.

CDR3 loop: CASSISGTLDGYTF. CDR3 bases: TGTGCCAGTAGTATATCCGGGACACTAGATGGCTACACCTTC. V is TRBV19 and J is TRBJ1-2; a possible D gene is TRBD1 (6 bases). The V end lost 2 bases, the J end lost 6 bases, and 13 bases lay between the germline ends. CDR3 length: 14 residues. The germline gives CDR1 LNHDA, CDR2 SQIVND (reference sequence).